This T cell receptor (beta chain) was captured by sequencing in a study of shared clonotypes between healthy human individuals. General study points: The diversity represented, both genetic and in exposure history, was limited by few donors. It was only blood that was sampled, and tissue repertoires likely differ. All-four-donor shared clonotypes had higher generation probabilities than non-shared clonotypes did.

Sequenced by immunoSEQ multiplex PCR; TCRdb stores in-frame clones only, minus some. The sample records 700,000 to 950,000 clones, 96% being singletons. As regards this clone: What it binds is unknown.

Only CD45RO-negative cells positively selected for CCR7 counted as naive CD8 cells, so terminally differentiated effector memory CD45RA+ cells were excluded. The junction had 8 bases not matched to a gene; V was cut back by 3 bases and J by 8 bases. CDR3 size: 15 residues. CDR1 is SGHNT, CDR2 YYREEE, per germline (reference sequence). The TCR was taken from a man aged 25 to 45 in good health. Sequencing was performed on naive CD8+ T cells sorted from blood. The rearrangement uses TRBV5-4 and TRBJ2-4, with TRBD1 matching over 10 bases. CDR3 protein: CASSSGTGAGDIQYF. The CDR3 coding sequence is TGTGCCAGCAGCTCGGGGACAGGGGCCGGCGACATTCAGTACTTC.